One sample yielded the 6 T cell receptor beta chains listed below, sequenced in a study of cytomegalovirus exposure and HLA in healthy donors. This PCR relied on a set of 60 Vbeta primers and 13 Jbeta primers. The assay was immunoSEQ multiplex PCR, and TCRdb's table has in-frame clones only and misses some. The sample consists of about 140,000 clones, approximately 65% of them appearing once. The sequencing sample was made of PBMCs. The receptors were sampled from a woman aged 55-69 years in good health and CMV-seronegative.

This clone appeared once. The chain uses TRBV7-2 and TRBJ2-7; D is perhaps TRBD1 (6 bases). Per the germline V gene, CDR1 is SGHTA and CDR2 is FQGNSA. This CDR3 has 15 amino acids. Trimming cost V 2 bases and J 2 bases, with 13 bases left between them. The CDR3 region is CASSLSQGKAYEQYF. CDR3 in DNA: TGTGCCAGCAGCTTAAGCCAGGGGAAGGCCTACGAGCAGTACTTC. The entire variable domain, with the rest obtained from reference TRBV7-2 and TRBJ2-7, is as follows: GAGVSQSPSNKVTEKGKDVELRCDPISGHTALYWYRQSLGQGLEFLIYFQGNSAPDKSGLPSDRFSAERTGGSVSTLTIQRTQQEDSAVYLCASSLSQGKAYEQYFGPGTRLTVT.

This clone was seen a few times. The J gene is TRBJ2-1, the V gene TRBV7-2, with 9 bases aligning to TRBD2. The germline V gene encodes CDR1 SGHTA and CDR2 FQGNSA. The CDR3 spans 17 residues. V shed 2 bases and J 5 bases; nucleotides not matched to a gene: 10. CDR3 sequence: CASSLRPPGLANNEQFF. In DNA, the CDR3 is TGTGCCAGCAGCTTAAGGCCCCCGGGACTAGCTAACAATGAGCAGTTCTTC.

The chain uses TRBV4-3 and TRBJ2-1; the D is unclear. Trimming left V 0 bases short and J 4 bases short, with 4 bases between. This CDR3 has 13 amino acids. The germline V gene encodes CDR1 LGHNA and CDR2 YSLEER. The CDR3 is CASSQDSYNEQFF. CDR3 nucleotide sequence: TGCGCCAGCAGCCAAGACAGTTACAATGAGCAGTTCTTC.

V usage is TRBV27 and J usage is TRBJ1-5; maybe TRBD1 (6 bases). Trimming removed 3 bases from V and 5 bases from J, with 8 bases in between. In germline, CDR1 is MNHEY, CDR2 SMNVEV (reference sequence). This CDR3 region has 13 residues. Here the CDR3 reads CASSFRGYQPQHF. CDR3 nucleotide sequence: TGTGCCAGCAGTTTCAGGGGTTATCAGCCCCAGCATTTT.

This chain links TRBV29-1 with TRBJ2-3, with D perhaps matching TRBD2 (6 bases). This CDR3 is built from 13 residues. CDR1 SQVTM and CDR2 ANQGSEA come from the germline V gene. V was clipped by 5 bases and J by 6 bases, with 15 bases between them. Here the CDR3 reads CSVSTSAGDTQYF. The CDR3 DNA sequence: TGCAGCGTTAGCACATCTGCGGGGGATACGCAGTATTTT.

V usage is TRBV29-1 and J usage is TRBJ1-1; no reliable D call. CDR1 and CDR2 from the germline V gene are SQVTM and ANQGSEA. V lost 7 bases to trimming and J lost 5 bases, with 20 bases between them. CDR3 length equals 14 residues. CDR3 DNA: TGCAGCGCCCGAGTTGCGCAATCGAGGACTGAAGCTTTCTTT. Translation gives CSARVAQSRTEAFF.